The source of this T cell receptor (beta chain) is a study of T cells in Graves' hyperthyroidism and ophthalmopathy. Broader study findings: Stable hyperthyroidism and ophthalmopathy were separated using 13 V-J signatures. The model predicted ophthalmopathy a median around six months before onset.

Not enrolled were patients with uncontrolled infection, other autoimmune disease, pregnancy or lactation. A roughly 10 ml volume of fresh peripheral blood provided the PBMCs. On this clonotype itself: Antigen specificity is unknown.

The germline V gene has CDR1 DFQATT and CDR2 SNEGSKA (reference sequence). This CDR3 is 13 amino acids long. The ends were cut back, 6 bases at V and 6 bases at J, with 16 bases in the middle. Amplified TCR beta CDR3 regions derived from RNA transcripts. The TCR CDR3 first-round RT-PCR relied on the HTBI primer set. TCRdb ran MiXCR on the multiplex PCR reads and lists one entry per CDR3 protein. The sample records approximately 480,000 distinct CDR3 sequences, less than 25% being singletons. The receptor comes from a man in his late teens or twenties with Graves' hyperthyroidism. The sequencing sample was made of blood. The V gene is TRBV20-1, the J gene TRBJ2-3; no firm D call. The CDR3: CSARIPMIDTQYF. The CDR3, as DNA: TGCAGTGCCCGAATCCCTATGATTGATACGCAGTATTTT.